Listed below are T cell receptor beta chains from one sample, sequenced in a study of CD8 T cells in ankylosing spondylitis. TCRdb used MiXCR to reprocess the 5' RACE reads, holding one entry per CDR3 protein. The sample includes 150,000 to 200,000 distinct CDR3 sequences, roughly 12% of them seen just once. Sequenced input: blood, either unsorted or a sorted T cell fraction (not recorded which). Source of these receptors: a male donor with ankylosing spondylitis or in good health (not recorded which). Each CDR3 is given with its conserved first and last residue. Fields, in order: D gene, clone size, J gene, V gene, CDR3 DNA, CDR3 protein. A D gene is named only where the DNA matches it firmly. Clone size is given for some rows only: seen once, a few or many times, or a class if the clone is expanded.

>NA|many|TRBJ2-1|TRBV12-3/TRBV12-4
TGTGCCAGCAGTTTAAGGTCTAGCGTTGATTTCTTC
CASSLRSSVDFF
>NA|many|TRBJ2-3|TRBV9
TGTGCCAGCAGCGTAGAGGCGAGGACAGATACGCAGTATTTT
CASSVEARTDTQYF
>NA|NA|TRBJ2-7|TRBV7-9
TGTGCCAGCAGCTTATCTGTGGGGATGAGAGGAGTCTACGAGCAGTACTTC
CASSLSVGMRGVYEQYF
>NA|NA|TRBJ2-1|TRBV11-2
TGTGCCAGCGGGACGGGGATCTTC
CASGTGIF
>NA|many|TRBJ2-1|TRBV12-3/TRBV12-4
TGTGCCAGCGAGAGGAATTACAATGAGCAGTTCTTC
CASERNYNEQFF
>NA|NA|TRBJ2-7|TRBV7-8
TGTGCCAGCAGCTCGAGGAACGAGCAGTACTTC
CASSSRNEQYF
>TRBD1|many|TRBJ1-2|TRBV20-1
TGCAGTGCTAGAGGAGTGGGGACAGGGCTTGGCTACACCTTC
CSARGVGTGLGYTF
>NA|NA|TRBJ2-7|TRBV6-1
TGTGCCAGCAGCTCCGCAGGGACCCCCCACTCCTACGAGCAGTACTTC
CASSSAGTPHSYEQYF
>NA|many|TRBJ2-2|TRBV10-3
TGTGCCATCAGCACGGGCAGGGCGAACACCGGGGAGCTGTTTTTT
CAISTGRANTGELFF
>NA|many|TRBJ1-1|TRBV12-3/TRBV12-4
TGTGCCAGCAGTGGCCCCAGGGTCGGAGGTGAAGCTTTCTTT
CASSGPRVGGEAFF
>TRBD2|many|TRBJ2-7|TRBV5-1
TGCGCCAGCAGCAAGCGGGATTCGGACTACGAGCAGTACTTC
CASSKRDSDYEQYF
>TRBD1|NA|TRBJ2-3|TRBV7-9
TGTGCCAGCAGCATCTGGACAGGGTACAGGACAGATACGCAGTATTTT
CASSIWTGYRTDTQYF
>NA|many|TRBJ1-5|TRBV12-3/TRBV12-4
TGTGCCAGCAGTTTAGGGGCAGTTAGCAATCAGCCCCAGCATTTT
CASSLGAVSNQPQHF
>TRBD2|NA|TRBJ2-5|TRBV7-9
TGTGCCAGCAGGCTAGCGGGAGCGGAGACCCAGTACTTC
CASRLAGAETQYF
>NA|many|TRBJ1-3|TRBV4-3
TGCGCCAGCAGCTGGCTGGGCGACTCTGGAAACACCATATATTTT
CASSWLGDSGNTIYF
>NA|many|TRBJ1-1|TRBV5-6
TGTGCCAGCAGCTCTAAACCGGGACTTGAAGCTTTCTTT
CASSSKPGLEAFF
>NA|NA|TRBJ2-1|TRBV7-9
TGTGCCAGCAGCCCATCTAGTGAACACAATGAGCAGTTCTTC
CASSPSSEHNEQFF
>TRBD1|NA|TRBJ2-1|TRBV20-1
TGCAGTGCTAAGGGACAGGGAGGCGCGAACAATGAGCAGTTCTTC
CSAKGQGGANNEQFF
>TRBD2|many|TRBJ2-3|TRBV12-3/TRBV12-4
TGTGCCAGCAGTCATCCCGCAGGTAGCGGGAGGATCACAGATACGCAGTATTTT
CASSHPAGSGRITDTQYF
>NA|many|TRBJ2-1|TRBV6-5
TGTGCCAGCAGTTCCTTAGACAATGAGCAGTTCTTC
CASSSLDNEQFF
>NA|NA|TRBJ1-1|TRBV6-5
TGTGCCAGCAGTTACGGCAGCCGGCATACTGAAGCTTTCTTT
CASSYGSRHTEAFF
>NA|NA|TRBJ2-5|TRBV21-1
TGTGCCAGCAGTCCTCTAGTTGTGTTCTTGGGGGAGACCCAGTACTTC
CASSPLVVFLGETQYF
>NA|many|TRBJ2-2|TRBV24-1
TGTGCCACCAGTGATGGCCCCCGGGAGCTGTTTTTT
CATSDGPRELFF
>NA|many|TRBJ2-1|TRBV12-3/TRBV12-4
TGTGCCAGCAGCCAATCCCCCGAGCAGTTCTTC
CASSQSPEQFF
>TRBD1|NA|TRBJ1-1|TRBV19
TGTGCCAGTAGTTTACCTCCGGGACAGGGGACTGAAGCTTTCTTT
CASSLPPGQGTEAFF
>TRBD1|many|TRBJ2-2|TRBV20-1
TGCAGTGCTAGCCACAGGACAGGGGCGAACACCGGGGAGCTGTTTTTT
CSASHRTGANTGELFF